A selection of T cell receptor beta chains follows, all from one sample in a study of human T cells and chemical hapten exposure. TCRdb reanalysed the RACE reads using MiXCR and keeps one entry per CDR3 protein. The sample records roughly 130,000 distinct CDR3 sequences, about 9.4% being singletons. Specimen: whole blood. These receptor sequences come from a male donor in good health. Some clones in this sample may be carry-over from other donors' samples. Each CDR3 is given with its conserved first and last residue. The D gene is left open where the match is weak. Only part of the rows carry a size: once, few, many, or a class if the clone is expanded.

j_call d_call v_call clone_size cdr3_aa cdr3_nt
TRBJ1-2 . TRBV6-2/TRBV6-3 . CASSFATVGYTF TGTGCCAGCAGTTTTGCAACAGTCGGCTACACCTTC
TRBJ2-1 TRBD2 TRBV7-2 few CASSSTSGEYNEQFF TGTGCCAGCAGCTCGACTAGCGGGGAGTACAATGAGCAGTTCTTC
TRBJ2-5 TRBD1 TRBV30 many CAWSDSDRGRRILGETQYF TGTGCCTGGAGCGATTCAGACAGGGGGCGCAGGATCCTCGGAGAGACCCAGTACTTC
TRBJ2-1 TRBD2 TRBV4-2 few CASSQDFASGGPVVAYNEQFF TGTGCCAGCAGCCAAGATTTCGCTAGCGGGGGGCCAGTGGTGGCCTACAATGAGCAGTTCTTC
TRBJ2-7 . TRBV15 few CATSELARPGSYEQYF TGTGCCACCAGCGAGCTGGCCCGGCCCGGCTCCTACGAGCAGTACTTC
TRBJ2-3 . TRBV9 . CASSPRGLGGTDTQYF TGTGCCAGCAGCCCGAGAGGTCTGGGGGGCACAGATACGCAGTATTTT
TRBJ2-1 TRBD2 TRBV20-1 few CSASGTSGSYEQFF TGCAGTGCTAGCGGGACTAGCGGGAGCTATGAGCAGTTCTTC
TRBJ2-5 TRBD1 TRBV20-1 many CSARDWGTDQETQYF TGCAGTGCTAGAGATTGGGGGACAGATCAAGAGACCCAGTACTTC
TRBJ2-3 TRBD2 TRBV10-3 many CAISDRASGATDTQYF TGTGCCATCAGTGATCGCGCTAGCGGGGCCACAGATACGCAGTATTTT
TRBJ2-1 . TRBV5-1 . CASSLAWGTYNEQFF TGCGCCAGCAGCTTGGCCTGGGGGACCTACAATGAGCAGTTCTTC
TRBJ1-1 . TRBV4-2 . CASSPSFRMNTEAFF TGTGCCAGCAGCCCCTCGTTTCGCATGAACACTGAAGCTTTCTTT
TRBJ2-4 . TRBV21-1 . CASSKVRGRVGNIQYF TGTGCCAGCAGCAAAGTGAGGGGGCGGGTGGGAAACATTCAGTACTTC
TRBJ2-7 TRBD2 TRBV7-6 . CASSFGVRGGDEQYF TGTGCCAGCAGCTTTGGTGTCCGGGGGGGTGACGAGCAGTACTTC
TRBJ2-3 . TRBV10-3 . CASGEPEGTDTQYF TGTGCCTCCGGGGAGCCAGAGGGCACAGATACGCAGTATTTT
TRBJ2-7 TRBD1 TRBV12-3/TRBV12-4 many CASSWDRGSYEQYF TGTGCCAGCAGTTGGGACAGGGGTTCCTACGAGCAGTACTTC
TRBJ2-1 . TRBV20-1 many CSATSGQGNDEQFF TGCAGTGCTACCAGCGGTCAGGGCAACGATGAGCAGTTCTTC
TRBJ2-3 . TRBV7-2 . CASSLVGESTDTQYF TGTGCCAGCAGCTTAGTGGGGGAAAGCACAGATACGCAGTATTTT
TRBJ2-7 . TRBV6-5 many CASSYGSGDPYEQYF TGTGCCAGCAGTTACGGCTCAGGGGACCCCTACGAGCAGTACTTC
TRBJ2-2 . TRBV10-3 . CAIRADDTGELFF TGTGCCATCAGGGCTGACGATACCGGGGAGCTGTTTTTT
TRBJ2-7 . TRBV4-1 few CASSQVIDSSYEQYF TGCGCCAGCAGCCAAGTAATCGACAGTTCCTACGAGCAGTACTTC
TRBJ2-5 . TRBV9 few CASSGGSAQETQYF TGTGCCAGCAGCGGGGGATCAGCCCAAGAGACCCAGTACTTC
TRBJ2-7 . TRBV27 many CASTETGTYEQYF TGTGCCAGCACTGAAACAGGTACCTACGAGCAGTACTTC
TRBJ1-3 . TRBV10-3 many CAIKDSGNTIYF TGTGCCATCAAGGACTCTGGAAACACCATATATTTT
TRBJ1-1 . TRBV7-9 . CASSLAGTMNTEAFF TGTGCCAGCAGCTTAGCGGGGACTATGAACACTGAAGCTTTCTTT